These 25 T cell receptor beta chains were all obtained from the same sample, sequenced in a study of PD-1 blockade in classical Hodgkin lymphoma. Every patient relapsed after autologous stem cell transplantation, and brentuximab vedotin exposure varied. Data came from immunoSEQ multiplex PCR; TCRdb stores just in-frame clones and leaves some out. The sample has 20,000 to 25,000 clones, about 80% seen once. This material consisted of peripheral blood mononuclear cells (PBMCs), taken before the second cycle of nivolumab. Every receptor here comes from a human donor with classical Hodgkin lymphoma.

The rearrangement uses TRBV4-1 and TRBJ2-3; D remains unclear. This CDR3 comprises 14 residues. Germline values: CDR1 MGHRA, CDR2 YSYEKL. Deletions cut 1 base from V and 2 bases from J, with 7 bases between. Written as DNA, the CDR3 is TGCGCCAGCAGCCAAGGGCTCGACACAGATACGCAGTATTTT. It yields the protein CASSQGLDTDTQYF.

The genes are TRBV2 and TRBJ2-5, with 9 bases aligning to TRBD1. The germline gives CDR1 SNHLY, CDR2 FYNNEI. CDR3 length equals 16 residues. J was trimmed by 5 bases and V by 10 bases; bases with no gene match: 17. DNA of the CDR3: TGTGCCACCGGGACCCCGGGACAGGGAGGGTCGGAGACCCAGTACTTC. Its translation is CATGTPGQGGSETQYF.

This rearrangement joins TRBV6-5 to TRBJ2-1, with 7 bases aligning to TRBD2. The CDR3 extends over 15 amino acids. V dropped 6 bases and J dropped 1; count of bases not matched to a gene: 6. Germline CDR1 reads MNHEY; CDR2 reads SVGAGI. The CDR3 reads CASSKTSASYNEQFF. In DNA, the CDR3 is TGTGCCAGCAGCAAAACTAGCGCATCCTACAATGAGCAGTTCTTC.

This clone was detected only once. This sequence joins TRBV6-1 and TRBJ1-5; D possibly corresponds to TRBD1 (5 bases). V dropped 4 bases and J dropped 5 bases, with 12 bases sitting between them. The V gene's germline CDR1 is MNHNS and CDR2 SASEGT. The CDR3 is made up of 14 amino acids. The CDR3 is CASSAGTRYQPQHF. The CDR3 DNA reads as TGTGCCAGCAGTGCCGGGACTCGGTATCAGCCCCAGCATTTT.

The rearrangement uses TRBV27 and TRBJ2-3; TRBD2 might be the D (6 bases). The V end lost 9 bases, the J end lost 1 base, and 11 bases lay between the germline ends. Germline V CDR1 and CDR2: MNHEY, SMNVEV (reference sequence). The CDR3 covers 13 residues. The CDR3 sequence: CASSGGRTDTQYF. CDR3 nucleotide sequence: TGTGCCAGTTCCGGGGGACGCACAGATACGCAGTATTTT.

The rearrangement joins TRBV7-2 to TRBJ2-2, with 8 bases identical to TRBD2. Trimming took 7 bases from V and 8 from J; bases not matched to a gene: 6. The germline V gene encodes CDR1 SGHTA and CDR2 FQGNSA. The CDR3 loop spans 13 amino acids. CDR3 region: CASKLAEVGELFF. In nucleotides, the CDR3 is TGTGCCAGCAAACTAGCGGAAGTGGGGGAGCTGTTTTTT. Using reference TRBV7-2 and TRBJ2-2 for the parts outside the CDR3, the full variable domain is GAGVSQSPSNKVTEKGKDVELRCDPISGHTALYWYRQSLGQGLEFLIYFQGNSAPDKSGLPSDRFSAERTGGSVSTLTIQRTQQEDSAVYLCASKLAEVGELFFGEGSRLTVL.

The rearrangement links TRBV6-6 to TRBJ1-1; TRBD1 is a possible D gene (6 bases). V was shortened by 5 bases and J by 4 bases, with 11 bases between the two germline ends. The CDR3 has 13 residues. Per the germline V gene, CDR1 is MNHNY and CDR2 is SVGAGI (reference sequence). In nucleotides, the CDR3 is TGTGCCAGCAGTAGGGGGGAGGGCACTGAAGCTTTCTTT. Amino acid sequence: CASSRGEGTEAFF.

This chain joins TRBV11-2 and TRBJ2-1, with no clear D. Trimming removed 0 bases from V and 9 bases from J, with 9 bases in between. Germline V CDR1 and CDR2: SGHAT, FQNNGV. This CDR3 contains 13 residues. In DNA, the CDR3 is TGTGCCAGCAGCTTAGAGAAGGGTGCTGAGCAGTTCTTC. The encoded protein is CASSLEKGAEQFF.

V is TRBV7-2 and J is TRBJ2-7, with 8 positions matching TRBD1. The CDR3 is made up of 14 amino acids. V lost 7 bases and J lost 6; bases outside the gene matches: 11. In germline, CDR1 is SGHTA, CDR2 FQGNSA. CDR3 nucleotide sequence: TGTGCCAGCAACGTCGGACAGGGTTTATCCGAGCAGTACTTC. The encoded protein is CASNVGQGLSEQYF.

This chain links TRBV2 with TRBJ1-5; 9 bases are a match to TRBD1. The V gene end was trimmed by 8 bases and the J gene end by 7 bases; junction bases not matched to a gene: 6. The germline gives CDR1 SNHLY, CDR2 FYNNEI. The CDR3 consists of 13 residues. The DNA of the CDR3 is TGTGCCAGCCAAGACAGGGGGAACCAGCCCCAGCATTTT. It yields the protein CASQDRGNQPQHF.

CDR3 sequence reads: CASSLDSEAFF. DNA for the CDR3: TGCGCCAGCAGCTTGGACAGTGAAGCTTTCTTT. The chain carries TRBV5-1 and TRBJ1-1; D remains ambiguous. The CDR3 covers 11 residues. Germline V gives CDR1 SGHRS, CDR2 YFSETQ. The ends were cut back, 0 bases at V and 7 bases at J, with 4 bases in the middle. The complete variable domain, with remaining parts taken from reference TRBV5-1 and TRBJ1-1, reads KAGVTQTPRYLIKTRGQQVTLSCSPISGHRSVSWYQQTPGQGLQFLFEYFSETQRNKGNFPGRFSGRQFSNSRSEMNVSTLELGDSALYLCASSLDSEAFFGQGTRLTVV.

The chain uses TRBV5-5 and TRBJ1-2, with TRBD1 identical over 7 bases. In germline, CDR1 is SGHKS, CDR2 YYEKEE (reference sequence). Unmatched junction bases numbered 8, after V lost 4 bases and J lost 2 bases. The CDR3 extends over 15 amino acids. The CDR3 bases are TGTGCCAGCAGCCGACTAACAGGGGTGAACTATGGCTACACCTTC. The encoded protein is CASSRLTGVNYGYTF.

This clone was observed a handful of times. The rearrangement joins TRBV4-1 to TRBJ1-1; D is perhaps TRBD1 (5 bases). CDR1 is MGHRA and CDR2 is YSYEKL in the germline V gene. The CDR3 has 14 amino acids. Trimming left V 3 bases short and J 1 base short, with 9 bases between. The CDR3 reads CASSQPDRNTEAFF. CDR3 DNA: TGCGCCAGCAGCCAGCCCGACAGGAACACTGAAGCTTTCTTT.

The rearrangement joins TRBV5-1 to TRBJ1-2; D perhaps matches TRBD1 (5 bases). This CDR3 is 15 amino acids long. Germline V CDR1 and CDR2: SGHRS, YFSETQ. The V gene lost 4 bases and the J gene lost 0 bases, with 13 bases spanning the gap. CDR3 DNA: TGCGCCAGCAGCCGGGCCGGAGGGGCTAACTATGGCTACACCTTC. Protein product: CASSRAGGANYGYTF.

The rearrangement links TRBV7-2 to TRBJ1-2; tentatively, D is TRBD1 (6 bases). The CDR3 is made up of 16 amino acids. The V gene lost 0 bases and the J gene lost 0 bases, with 11 bases spanning the gap. Germline V gene lookup returns CDR1 SGHTA and CDR2 FQGNSA. CDR3 in amino acids: CASSLALNRANYGYTF. CDR3 nucleotides: TGTGCCAGCAGCTTAGCGTTAAACAGGGCTAACTATGGCTACACCTTC. The full variable domain, in which reference TRBV7-2 and TRBJ1-2 provide the parts outside the CDR3, is GAGVSQSPSNKVTEKGKDVELRCDPISGHTALYWYRQSLGQGLEFLIYFQGNSAPDKSGLPSDRFSAERTGGSVSTLTIQRTQQEDSAVYLCASSLALNRANYGYTFGSGTRLTVV.

The rearrangement uses TRBV10-3 and TRBJ1-2, with D possibly matching TRBD1 (6 bases). The CDR3 is 12 residues long. Trimming cost V 8 bases and J 4 bases, with 11 bases left between them. CDR1 and CDR2 (germline): ENHRY, SYGVKD. CDR3 sequence reads: CAIEGVGYGYTF. CDR3 sequence (DNA): TGTGCCATCGAGGGGGTGGGCTATGGCTACACCTTC.

The rearrangement uses TRBV9 and TRBJ1-1; 12 bases line up with TRBD1. Unmatched junction bases numbered 9, after V lost 4 bases and J lost 11 bases. This CDR3 comprises 14 residues. Germline assignment: CDR1 SGDLS and CDR2 YYNGEE. The CDR3 DNA follows: TGTGCCAGCAGCTCCGCCGGGGACAGGGGGCCGGCTTTCTTT. Translated: CASSSAGDRGPAFF. The full variable domain, its missing parts supplied by reference TRBV9 and TRBJ1-1, is DSGVTQTPKHLITATGQRVTLRCSPRSGDLSVYWYQQSLDQGLQFLIQYYNGEERAKGNILERFSAQQFPDLHSELNLSSLELGDSALYFCASSSAGDRGPAFFGQGTRLTVV.

This clone has a single count. The gene calls are TRBV10-1 and TRBJ2-2, with D possibly being TRBD2 (5 bases). V was trimmed by 3 bases and J by 5 bases, leaving 7 bases between them. The length of the CDR3 is 13 residues. Germline V gene data show CDR1 as WNHNN and CDR2 as SYGVQD (reference sequence). This chain's CDR3 is CASSDSGTGELFF. The CDR3 DNA follows: TGCGCCAGCAGTGATTCGGGAACCGGGGAGCTGTTTTTT.

The sample holds one count of this clone. The chain combines TRBV19 with TRBJ1-4; 7 nucleotides match TRBD1. The V segment lost 6 bases and the J segment 1 base; nucleotides outside the gene matches: 2. The CDR3 is 14 residues long. Germline CDR1 reads LNHDA; CDR2 reads SQIVND (reference sequence). CDR3 loop: CASRRQGTNEKLFF. CDR3 sequence (DNA): TGTGCCAGTAGGAGACAGGGAACTAATGAAAAACTGTTTTTT.

The chain links TRBV11-3 to TRBJ2-3, with TRBD2 as a possible D gene (6 bases). V was cut by 2 bases and J by 1 base, with 7 bases left in between. Germline CDR1 SGHNT, CDR2 YENEEA. CDR3 length: 14 amino acids. The CDR3 loop is CASSLSSGTDTQYF. The CDR3 DNA is TGTGCCAGCAGCTTATCTAGCGGCACAGATACGCAGTATTTT. The variable domain in full, with the rest retrieved from reference TRBV11-3 and TRBJ2-3, is EAGVVQSPRYKIIEKKQPVAFWCNPISGHNTLYWYLQNLGQGPELLIRYENEEAVDDSQLPKDRFSAERLKGVDSTLKIQPAELGDSAVYLCASSLSSGTDTQYFGPGTRLTVL.

The chain joins TRBV6-6 to TRBJ1-2; D unclear. The CDR3 loop spans 13 amino acids. V lost 0 bases, J lost 4 bases, and 6 bases lay in between. Germline V gives CDR1 MNHNY, CDR2 SVGAGI (reference sequence). In DNA, the CDR3 is TGTGCCAGCAGTTACTCGGCGGCCTATGGCTACACCTTC. The encoded protein is CASSYSAAYGYTF.

Turning to this clone: The identical CDR3 is also encoded by other nucleotide sequences in the sample. This chain joins TRBV11-2 and TRBJ1-1; D remains ambiguous. The CDR3 spans 13 residues. CDR1 and CDR2 (germline): SGHAT, FQNNGV. V gave up 1 base and J gave up 3 bases, with 6 bases separating them. The CDR3 coding sequence is TGTGCCAGCAGCTTAGTCGGCGACACTGAAGCTTTCTTT. Its protein product is CASSLVGDTEAFF. Full variable domain (missing parts from reference TRBV11-2 and TRBJ1-1): EAGVAQSPRYKIIEKRQSVAFWCNPISGHATLYWYQQILGQGPKLLIQFQNNGVVDDSQLPKDRFSAERLKGVDSTLKIQPAKLEDSAVYLCASSLVGDTEAFFGQGTRLTVV.

The chain links TRBV4-1 to TRBJ2-3; D call uncertain. The V end lost 2 bases, the J end lost 2 bases, and 8 bases lay between the germline ends. There are 14 residues in the CDR3. The germline CDR1 and CDR2 sequences are MGHRA and YSYEKL. The CDR3 nucleotides are TGCGCCAGCAGCCAATACGTCATCACAGATACGCAGTATTTT. Protein: CASSQYVITDTQYF.

This clone was seen once. The rearrangement joins TRBV14 to TRBJ2-2; 9 bases align to TRBD2. Germline CDR1 SGHDN, CDR2 FVKESK. The junction had 9 bases not matched to a gene; V was cut back by 1 base and J by 0 bases. CDR3 length: 19 amino acids. The CDR3 is CASSQGFLSGGSNTGELFF. The CDR3, as DNA: TGTGCCAGCAGCCAAGGGTTTCTTAGCGGGGGCTCGAACACCGGGGAGCTGTTTTTT.

The rearrangement joins TRBV19 to TRBJ2-7, with D possibly matching TRBD1 (6 bases). CDR1 and CDR2 from the germline V gene are LNHDA and SQIVND (reference sequence). This CDR3 is built from 15 residues. V lost 6 bases and J 1 base, leaving 16 bases between the germline ends. CDR3 region: CASRPGTQFSYEQYF. The CDR3 DNA reads TGTGCCAGTAGACCCGGGACACAATTTTCCTACGAGCAGTACTTC.